This T cell receptor beta chain was obtained from a study of shared T cell receptors in the human thymus. Per germline, CDR1 GTSNPN and CDR2 SVGIG (reference sequence). The V end was cut by 4 bases, the J end by 4 bases, with 17 bases between. The CDR3 totals 15 residues. Clones were read by immunoSEQ multiplex PCR, and TCRdb kept only the in-frame ones, dropping some. This table holds some 660,000 clones, around 87% found once. The same sample was also studied in work on human thymus T cells. That work states: Thymus tissue was removed during corrective cardiac surgery. Blood and thymic repertoires both appeared biased in V and J gene usage. Unrelated individuals were reported by related research to share highly overlapping thymic repertoires.

This TCR was sampled from a boy in the first two years of life with a congenital heart defect. Sequenced material: thymocytes. This chain joins TRBV30 and TRBJ2-1; D is uncertain. Here the CDR3 reads CAWNPRGVRYNEQFF. As DNA, the CDR3 is TGTGCCTGGAATCCTCGCGGAGTGCGGTACAATGAGCAGTTCTTC.